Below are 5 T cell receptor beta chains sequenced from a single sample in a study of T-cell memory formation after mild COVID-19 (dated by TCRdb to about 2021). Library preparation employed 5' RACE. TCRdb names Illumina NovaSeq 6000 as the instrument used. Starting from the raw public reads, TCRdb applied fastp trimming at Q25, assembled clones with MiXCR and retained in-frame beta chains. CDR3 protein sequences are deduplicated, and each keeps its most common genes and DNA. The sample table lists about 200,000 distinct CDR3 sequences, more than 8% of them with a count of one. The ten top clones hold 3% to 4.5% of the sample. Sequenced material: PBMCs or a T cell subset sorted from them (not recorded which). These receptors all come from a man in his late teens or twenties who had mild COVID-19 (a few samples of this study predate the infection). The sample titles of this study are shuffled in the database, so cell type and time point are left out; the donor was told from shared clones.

CDR3 sequence: CASSRHRAGGMNTEAFF. The CDR3 coding sequence is TGTGCCAGCAGCCGACACAGGGCAGGGGGGATGAACACTGAAGCTTTCTTT. V is TRBV6-6 and J is TRBJ1-1; 7 bases match TRBD1. Germline CDR1 and CDR2: MNHNY and SVGAGI (reference sequence). This CDR3 is built from 17 residues. Trimming took 6 bases from V and 0 from J; bases not matched to a gene: 13.

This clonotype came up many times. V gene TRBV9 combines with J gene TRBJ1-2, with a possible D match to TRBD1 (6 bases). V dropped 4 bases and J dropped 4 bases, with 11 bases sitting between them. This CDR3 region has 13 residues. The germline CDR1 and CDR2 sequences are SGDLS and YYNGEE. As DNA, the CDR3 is TGTGCCAGCAGCCCGGACAGCTTCTATGGCTACACCTTC. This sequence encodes CASSPDSFYGYTF.

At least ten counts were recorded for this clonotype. The CDR3 DNA reads TGTGCCAGCAGCCACGACGTCAGAATTACGAACTATGGCTACACCTTC. It translates to CASSHDVRITNYGYTF. This chain joins TRBV4-2 and TRBJ1-2, with no clear D. V lost 3 bases, J lost 2 bases, and 16 bases lay in between. The CDR3 length is 16 residues. Per the germline V gene, CDR1 is LGHNA and CDR2 is YNFKEQ.

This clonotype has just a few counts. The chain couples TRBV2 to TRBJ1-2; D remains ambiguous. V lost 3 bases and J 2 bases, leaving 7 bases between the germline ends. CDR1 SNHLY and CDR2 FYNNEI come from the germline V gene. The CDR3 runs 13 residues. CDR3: CASSESGNYGYTF. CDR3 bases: TGTGCCAGCAGTGAGAGCGGAAACTATGGCTACACCTTC.

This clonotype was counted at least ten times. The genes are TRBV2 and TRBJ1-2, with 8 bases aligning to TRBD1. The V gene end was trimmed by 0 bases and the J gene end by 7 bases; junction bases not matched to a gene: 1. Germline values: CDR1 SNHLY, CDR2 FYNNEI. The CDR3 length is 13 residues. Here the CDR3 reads CASSEADRGGYTF. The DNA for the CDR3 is TGTGCCAGCAGTGAAGCAGACAGGGGTGGCTACACCTTC.